These T cell receptor beta chains were read from a single sample in a study of blood T cell repertoires in COVID-19. Produced via immunoSEQ multiplex PCR; TCRdb's table is partial and in-frame only. The sample has about 120,000 clones; almost 70% are singletons. Input material: peripheral blood. The receptors were sampled from a woman between 65 and 79 years old with acute or convalescent COVID-19. The CDR3 runs from the conserved cysteine through the conserved F or W. The D gene is left open where the match is weak. Clone size is given for some rows only: seen once, a few or many times, or a class if the clone is expanded.

v_call: TRBV2; clone_size: NA; d_call: NA; j_call: TRBJ2-1; cdr3_aa: CASKRTLAYNEQFF; cdr3_nt: TGTGCCAGCAAAAGGACTCTCGCCTACAATGAGCAGTTCTTC
v_call: TRBV29-1; clone_size: NA; d_call: NA; j_call: TRBJ1-1; cdr3_aa: CSVSDTMNTEAFF; cdr3_nt: TGCAGCGTTTCGGACACCATGAACACTGAAGCTTTCTTT
v_call: TRBV28; clone_size: NA; d_call: NA; j_call: TRBJ1-3; cdr3_aa: CASREGVRATIYF; cdr3_nt: TGTGCCAGCAGGGAAGGGGTACGGGCCACCATATATTTT
v_call: TRBV15; clone_size: NA; d_call: NA; j_call: TRBJ2-5; cdr3_aa: CATSRESPLETQYF; cdr3_nt: TGTGCCACCAGCAGAGAGTCCCCGTTGGAGACCCAGTACTTC
v_call: TRBV29-1; clone_size: NA; d_call: TRBD1; j_call: TRBJ2-7; cdr3_aa: CSVDWCLYRGYYEQYF; cdr3_nt: TGCAGCGTTGATTGGTGTCTTTACAGGGGGTACTACGAGCAGTACTTC
v_call: TRBV28; clone_size: NA; d_call: NA; j_call: TRBJ1-2; cdr3_aa: CASTRARGYGYTF; cdr3_nt: TGTGCCAGCACCCGGGCCCGGGGATATGGCTACACCTTC
v_call: TRBV10-3; clone_size: NA; d_call: NA; j_call: TRBJ1-2; cdr3_aa: CAISELLEGYTF; cdr3_nt: TGTGCCATCAGTGAACTTCTAGAGGGCTACACCTTC
v_call: TRBV18; clone_size: NA; d_call: TRBD2; j_call: TRBJ2-3; cdr3_aa: CASSPPRGGGDTQYF; cdr3_nt: TGTGCCAGCTCACCACCGCGGGGGGGTGGAGATACGCAGTATTTT
v_call: TRBV9; clone_size: once; d_call: TRBD1; j_call: TRBJ1-6; cdr3_aa: CASSPTGDGTPLHF; cdr3_nt: TGTGCCAGCAGCCCGACAGGGGATGGCACACCCCTCCACTTT
v_call: TRBV9; clone_size: NA; d_call: NA; j_call: TRBJ1-3; cdr3_aa: CASSVQEGVVLGNTIYF; cdr3_nt: TGTGCCAGCAGCGTTCAGGAAGGGGTTGTATTGGGAAACACCATATATTTT
v_call: TRBV7-2; clone_size: NA; d_call: TRBD2; j_call: TRBJ2-1; cdr3_aa: CASSLEPGLGSNEQFF; cdr3_nt: TGTGCCAGCAGCTTAGAGCCCGGACTAGGAAGTAATGAGCAGTTCTTC
v_call: TRBV28; clone_size: few; d_call: NA; j_call: TRBJ2-7; cdr3_aa: CASSANSYEQYF; cdr3_nt: TGTGCCAGCAGTGCCAACAGCTACGAGCAGTACTTC
v_call: TRBV5-1; clone_size: NA; d_call: NA; j_call: TRBJ1-3; cdr3_aa: CASSSNQAGPGNTIYF; cdr3_nt: TGCGCCAGCAGTTCCAACCAGGCAGGGCCCGGAAACACCATATATTTT
v_call: TRBV7-2; clone_size: NA; d_call: NA; j_call: TRBJ2-7; cdr3_aa: CASSLGGTAYEQYF; cdr3_nt: TGTGCCAGCAGCCTAGGAGGGACAGCTTACGAGCAGTACTTC
v_call: TRBV4-1; clone_size: NA; d_call: TRBD1; j_call: TRBJ2-3; cdr3_aa: CASSQYPGQGGTDTQYF; cdr3_nt: TGCGCCAGCAGCCAATACCCGGGACAGGGCGGCACAGATACGCAGTATTTT
v_call: TRBV5-6; clone_size: NA; d_call: NA; j_call: TRBJ1-6; cdr3_aa: CASSRGNSPLHF; cdr3_nt: TGTGCCAGCAGTCGGGGGAATTCACCCCTCCACTTT
v_call: TRBV19; clone_size: few; d_call: TRBD1; j_call: TRBJ1-3; cdr3_aa: CASSSDRRSGNTIYF; cdr3_nt: TGTGCCAGTAGTTCGGACAGGCGGTCTGGAAACACCATATATTTT
v_call: TRBV11-2; clone_size: NA; d_call: NA; j_call: TRBJ2-7; cdr3_aa: CASSVGGGGDEQYF; cdr3_nt: TGTGCCAGCAGCGTAGGGGGGGGTGGCGACGAGCAGTACTTC
v_call: TRBV25-1; clone_size: NA; d_call: NA; j_call: TRBJ1-1; cdr3_aa: CASSDFRATEAFF; cdr3_nt: TGTGCCAGCAGTGATTTCAGGGCCACTGAAGCTTTCTTT
v_call: TRBV27; clone_size: NA; d_call: NA; j_call: TRBJ1-2; cdr3_aa: CASSFSPPSIDYGYTF; cdr3_nt: TGTGCCAGCAGTTTTTCACCCCCTAGCATAGACTATGGCTACACCTTC
v_call: TRBV7-9; clone_size: few; d_call: NA; j_call: TRBJ1-2; cdr3_aa: CASRRTGNGYTF; cdr3_nt: TGTGCCAGCAGGCGTACAGGGAATGGCTACACCTTC
v_call: TRBV4-2; clone_size: few; d_call: TRBD2; j_call: TRBJ2-3; cdr3_aa: CASSQEAGAGPDTQYF; cdr3_nt: TGTGCCAGCAGCCAAGAGGCGGGAGCGGGCCCAGATACGCAGTATTTT
v_call: TRBV2; clone_size: few; d_call: TRBD2; j_call: TRBJ2-7; cdr3_aa: CASSITGTSGYEQYF; cdr3_nt: TGTGCCAGCAGTATAACCGGGACTAGCGGCTACGAGCAGTACTTC
v_call: TRBV28; clone_size: many; d_call: TRBD1; j_call: TRBJ1-5; cdr3_aa: CASSLWTGGGNQPQHF; cdr3_nt: TGTGCCAGCAGTTTGTGGACAGGGGGAGGCAATCAGCCCCAGCATTTT
v_call: TRBV6-5; clone_size: NA; d_call: NA; j_call: TRBJ2-5; cdr3_aa: CASSVTVGETQYF; cdr3_nt: TGTGCCAGCAGCGTGACTGTCGGGGAGACCCAGTACTTC
v_call: TRBV3-1/TRBV3-2; clone_size: NA; d_call: NA; j_call: TRBJ1-6; cdr3_aa: CASSQDAGAGSPLHF; cdr3_nt: TGTGCCAGCAGCCAAGATGCGGGGGCAGGTTCACCCCTCCACTTT
v_call: TRBV27; clone_size: few; d_call: NA; j_call: TRBJ2-6; cdr3_aa: CASSLNRQASGANVLTF; cdr3_nt: TGTGCCAGCAGTTTAAATCGGCAGGCTTCTGGGGCCAACGTCCTGACTTTC
v_call: TRBV7-2; clone_size: NA; d_call: NA; j_call: TRBJ2-5; cdr3_aa: CASSSTRLSETQYF; cdr3_nt: TGTGCCAGCAGTTCTACTAGGCTTTCCGAGACCCAGTACTTC
v_call: TRBV9; clone_size: many; d_call: TRBD1; j_call: TRBJ1-2; cdr3_aa: CASSQPRDSPANYGYTF; cdr3_nt: TGTGCCAGCAGCCAACCAAGGGACAGCCCAGCTAACTATGGCTACACCTTC
v_call: TRBV28; clone_size: few; d_call: NA; j_call: TRBJ2-7; cdr3_aa: CASSPPGTDYEQYF; cdr3_nt: TGTGCCAGCAGTCCTCCGGGAACAGACTACGAGCAGTACTTC
v_call: TRBV6-6; clone_size: few; d_call: TRBD1; j_call: TRBJ1-2; cdr3_aa: CASIDYGGQDGGYTF; cdr3_nt: TGTGCCAGCATCGACTACGGCGGACAGGATGGAGGCTACACCTTC
v_call: TRBV9; clone_size: NA; d_call: TRBD1; j_call: TRBJ2-5; cdr3_aa: CASSVEGQDQETQYF; cdr3_nt: TGTGCCAGCAGCGTAGAAGGACAGGATCAAGAGACCCAGTACTTC
v_call: TRBV10-1; clone_size: NA; d_call: NA; j_call: TRBJ1-3; cdr3_aa: CASFPKEVPSGNTIYF; cdr3_nt: TGCGCCAGCTTCCCCAAGGAGGTCCCCTCTGGAAACACCATATATTTT
v_call: TRBV3-1/TRBV3-2; clone_size: NA; d_call: NA; j_call: TRBJ1-2; cdr3_aa: CASSQGGGRYGYTF; cdr3_nt: TGTGCCAGCAGCCAAGGCGGGGGGAGGTATGGCTACACCTTC
v_call: TRBV6-6; clone_size: once; d_call: NA; j_call: TRBJ2-2; cdr3_aa: CASKRSGELFF; cdr3_nt: TGTGCCAGCAAGCGAAGCGGGGAGCTGTTTTTT
v_call: TRBV20-1; clone_size: NA; d_call: TRBD2; j_call: TRBJ2-3; cdr3_aa: CSASVAGGTDTQYF; cdr3_nt: TGCAGTGCTAGTGTAGCGGGGGGCACAGATACGCAGTATTTT
v_call: TRBV19; clone_size: once; d_call: TRBD1; j_call: TRBJ1-1; cdr3_aa: CASSMDRFEAFF; cdr3_nt: TGTGCCAGTAGTATGGACAGGTTTGAAGCTTTCTTT
v_call: TRBV19; clone_size: NA; d_call: TRBD1; j_call: TRBJ1-6; cdr3_aa: CASSLGQYNSPLHF; cdr3_nt: TGTGCCAGTAGTTTGGGACAGTATAATTCACCCCTCCACTTT
v_call: TRBV30; clone_size: once; d_call: NA; j_call: TRBJ2-7; cdr3_aa: CAWSHRPYEQYF; cdr3_nt: TGTGCCTGGAGTCACAGGCCCTACGAGCAGTACTTT
v_call: TRBV11-2; clone_size: NA; d_call: NA; j_call: TRBJ2-1; cdr3_aa: CASKSRGIHNEQFF; cdr3_nt: TGTGCCAGCAAGTCTAGAGGCATACATAATGAGCAGTTCTTC
v_call: TRBV9; clone_size: NA; d_call: TRBD1; j_call: TRBJ1-1; cdr3_aa: CASSQGGENTEAFF; cdr3_nt: TGTGCCAGCAGCCAGGGGGGTGAGAACACTGAAGCTTTCTTT
v_call: TRBV7-2; clone_size: NA; d_call: TRBD2; j_call: TRBJ2-1; cdr3_aa: CASSFFGGAYNEQFF; cdr3_nt: TGTGCCAGCAGCTTTTTCGGGGGGGCCTACAATGAGCAGTTCTTC
v_call: TRBV5-1; clone_size: many; d_call: NA; j_call: TRBJ2-7; cdr3_aa: CASSLSVQGYEQYF; cdr3_nt: TGCGCCAGCAGCTTGTCGGTACAGGGCTACGAGCAGTACTTC
v_call: TRBV24-1; clone_size: NA; d_call: TRBD2; j_call: TRBJ2-3; cdr3_aa: CATSEDSGGISTDTQYF; cdr3_nt: TGTGCCACCAGTGAGGATAGCGGGGGGATTAGCACAGATACGCAGTATTTT
v_call: TRBV7-2; clone_size: NA; d_call: NA; j_call: TRBJ2-5; cdr3_aa: CASSFAPGGTETQYF; cdr3_nt: TGTGCCAGCAGCTTCGCCCCAGGGGGGACCGAGACCCAGTACTTC
v_call: TRBV5-5; clone_size: NA; d_call: TRBD1; j_call: TRBJ1-5; cdr3_aa: CASSLAGQGNQPQHF; cdr3_nt: TGTGCCAGCAGCTTGGCAGGACAGGGCAATCAGCCCCAGCATTTT
v_call: TRBV7-9; clone_size: NA; d_call: TRBD1; j_call: TRBJ2-3; cdr3_aa: CATQAGTGGAPSTDTQYF; cdr3_nt: TGTGCCACCCAGGCAGGGACAGGGGGCGCGCCTTCCACAGATACGCAGTATTTT
v_call: TRBV19; clone_size: few; d_call: TRBD1; j_call: TRBJ1-1; cdr3_aa: CASSIGDREVVMAFF; cdr3_nt: TGTGCCAGTAGTATAGGGGACAGGGAGGTCGTGATGGCTTTCTTT
v_call: TRBV29-1; clone_size: NA; d_call: NA; j_call: TRBJ2-5; cdr3_aa: CSVGVSEETQYF; cdr3_nt: TGCAGCGTTGGAGTCTCTGAAGAGACCCAGTACTTC
v_call: TRBV5-5; clone_size: NA; d_call: NA; j_call: TRBJ1-4; cdr3_aa: CASSLRQLNEKLFF; cdr3_nt: TGTGCCAGCAGCTTGCGACAGCTTAATGAAAAACTGTTTTTT
v_call: TRBV7-9; clone_size: NA; d_call: NA; j_call: TRBJ1-2; cdr3_aa: CASSFSGDYGYTF; cdr3_nt: TGTGCCAGCAGCTTTTCAGGGGACTATGGCTACACCTTC
v_call: TRBV5-1; clone_size: NA; d_call: TRBD1; j_call: TRBJ2-5; cdr3_aa: CASFQTGGETQYF; cdr3_nt: TGCGCCAGTTTTCAGACAGGGGGGGAGACCCAGTACTTC